Reported below is one T cell receptor (beta chain). This entry belongs to a study of blood T cell repertoires in COVID-19. Study-wide background: The United States, Italy and Spain were the sources of the acute and convalescent COVID-19 samples. From T cells, B-cell-depleted T cells, or PBMCs came the material, which was cDNA or gDNA.

Germline CDR1 is MNHEY and CDR2 is SVGAGI. CDR3 length: 15 residues. Germline trimming cut 9 bases from V and 2 bases from J; bases unmatched to any gene: 12. Original analysis: Cell counts per sample came from amplifying reference gene primers. Assay used: immunoSEQ multiplex PCR; TCRdb lists only in-frame clones, some missing. V and J calls and clone size follow that table, whereas D and trimming were derived from the DNA. The sample carries approximately 190,000 clones, approximately 81% recorded once. This clonotype was obtained from a human donor in a cohort sampled during active COVID-19. Input material: peripheral blood. The rearrangement joins TRBV6-5 to TRBJ1-1; TRBD1 agrees at 7 bases. The CDR3 coding sequence is TGTGCCAGTCGGACAGGACATGGGGGAAACACTGAAGCTTTCTTT. Encoded protein: CASRTGHGGNTEAFF.